A single sample gave rise to the 11 T cell receptor beta chains below, sequenced in a study of blood T cell repertoires in COVID-19. Profiling relied on immunoSEQ multiplex PCR, and the TCRdb table lists in-frame clones only, not all of them. This table holds a few hundred thousand clones, 90% to 95% found once. Material for sequencing was PBMCs or T cells enriched from blood (not recorded which). These receptors originate from a woman aged 40 to 50 who had been exposed to COVID-19.

The chain carries TRBV11-3 and TRBJ1-1, with D perhaps matching TRBD1 (6 bases). Trimming removed 7 bases at V and 11 bases at J, with 23 bases between. In germline, CDR1 is SGHNT, CDR2 YENEEA. The CDR3 sequence is 14 residues long. CDR3 DNA: TGTGCCAGCACCCGGGACACCGTAGATCTTGAGGCTTTCTTT. Translating gives CASTRDTVDLEAFF.

The rearrangement links TRBV7-9 to TRBJ1-4, with TRBD1 matching 10 bases. Unmatched junction bases numbered 11, after V lost 8 bases and J lost 2 bases. The germline V gene has CDR1 SEHNR and CDR2 FQNEAQ (reference sequence). This CDR3 contains 17 residues. The CDR3 DNA reads as TGTGCCAGCTCTGACAGGGGGCAAGGATGGACTAATGAAAAACTGTTTTTT. Translating gives CASSDRGQGWTNEKLFF.

This clone was counted once. In DNA form, the CDR3 reads TGTGCCAGCAGCCCGCGGCCGACTAGCGGGGGGGCCGGGCCCAATGAGCAGTTCTTC. Translated, it gives CASSPRPTSGGAGPNEQFF. The chain recombines TRBV7-8 with TRBJ2-1; the match to TRBD2 covers 14 bases. The CDR3 has 19 amino acids. From germline, CDR1 is SGHVS and CDR2 FQNEAQ. With V trimmed by 5 bases and J by 6 bases, 15 bases remained unmatched.

The rearrangement uses TRBV6-1 and TRBJ2-1, with D possibly matching TRBD2 (5 bases). Germline V lookup: CDR1 MNHNS, CDR2 SASEGT. CDR3 length equals 15 residues. With 3 bases removed from V and 0 bases from J, the gap between germline ends came to 9 bases. CDR3 loop: CASSDSGLSYNEQFF. CDR3 in DNA: TGTGCCAGCAGTGACAGCGGTCTCTCCTACAATGAGCAGTTCTTC.

V gene TRBV2 combines with J gene TRBJ1-3, with a tentative D call TRBD1 (5 bases). Germline CDR1 is SNHLY and CDR2 is FYNNEI. V was pared by 6 bases and J by 0 bases, with 12 bases between. CDR3 length: 15 residues. The CDR3 nucleotides read TGTGCCAGCAGGAAGGACATACACTCTGGAAACACCATATATTTT. Its translation: CASRKDIHSGNTIYF.

The chain combines TRBV3-1 (or the pseudogene TRBV3-2) with TRBJ2-5, with D tentatively TRBD2 (5 bases). The CDR3 extends over 14 amino acids. The germline gives CDR1 LGHDT, CDR2 YNNKEL (reference sequence). Trimming removed 2 bases at V and 5 bases at J, with 12 bases between. The CDR3: CASSQLGGGETQYF. In DNA, the CDR3 is TGTGCCAGCAGCCAACTCGGAGGTGGGGAGACCCAGTACTTC.

The chain combines TRBV7-9 with TRBJ1-3; TRBD1 might be the D (5 bases). This CDR3 is built from 15 residues. Germline CDR1 reads SEHNR; CDR2 reads FQNEAQ (reference sequence). Trimming took off 7 bases at V and 4 bases at J, with 17 bases between the two ends. As DNA, the CDR3 is TGTGCCAGCACCTTCTTGTCAGGGTCAGGAAACACCATATATTTT. Translating gives CASTFLSGSGNTIYF.

As DNA, the CDR3 is TGTGCCAGCAGCCGGAGAGGAGCAGCCTCTCATCACAATGAGCAGTTCTTC. Translating gives CASSRRGAASHHNEQFF. The chain is built from TRBV14 and TRBJ2-1; D gene unclear. The germline V and J ends were trimmed by 4 bases and 5 bases, with 21 bases remaining between them. Germline V gene sequence: CDR1 SGHDN, CDR2 FVKESK. This CDR3 is built from 17 residues.

This clone was found a few times. V gene TRBV5-5 combines with J gene TRBJ2-1; 11 nucleotides agree with TRBD2. V lost 4 bases, J lost 8 bases, and 14 bases stayed unmatched. CDR1 is SGHKS and CDR2 is YYEKEE in the germline V gene (reference sequence). The CDR3 length is 17 residues. Written as DNA, the CDR3 is TGTGCCAGCAGCGCCCAACTAGCGGGAGTCAGTGTGGATGAGCAGTTCTTC. Protein: CASSAQLAGVSVDEQFF. The entire variable domain, with the rest obtained from reference TRBV5-5 and TRBJ2-1, is as follows: DAGVTQSPTHLIKTRGQQVTLRCSPISGHKSVSWYQQVLGQGPQFIFQYYEKEERGRGNFPDRFSARQFPNYSSELNVNALLLGDSALYLCASSAQLAGVSVDEQFFGPGTRLTVL.

The V gene is TRBV2, the J gene TRBJ2-2; D ambiguous. This CDR3 has 14 amino acids. Between the trimmed V and J ends, which lost 8 bases and 1 base, there was a span of 11 bases. The germline V gene encodes CDR1 SNHLY and CDR2 FYNNEI. CDR3 region: CASRVLVNTGELFF. The CDR3 bases are TGTGCCAGCCGGGTCCTGGTGAACACCGGGGAGCTGTTTTTT.

The chain is built from TRBV29-1 and TRBJ1-1; D unresolved. Trimming stripped 5 bases from V and 3 bases from J, with 19 bases between. The CDR3 runs to 15 residues. Germline loops: CDR1 SQVTM, CDR2 ANQGSEA. The CDR3 region is CSVLFEGFRYTEAFF. The CDR3 DNA reads as TGCAGCGTTCTTTTTGAGGGTTTTAGGTACACTGAAGCTTTCTTT.